This T cell receptor beta chain was sequenced in a study of OX40 agonist ivuxolimab in advanced cancers. On this clone itself: As yet, its antigen is unknown.

CDR3 size: 13 residues. CDR1 SGHTA and CDR2 FQGNSA come from the germline V gene. Trimming removed 5 bases from V and 11 bases from J, with 18 bases in between. Here immunoSEQ multiplex PCR was the method, and the copy in TCRdb shows in-frame clones only, minus some. Of approximately 20,000 clones in the sample, roughly nine tenths are singletons; the top ten hold around a sixth. Study-level points and caveats: Among the lowest peripheral clonal expansion occurred in 0.1-3.0 mg/kg partial responders.

Source: CD4+ or CD8+ T cells sorted from blood, taken in a trial of the OX40 agonist ivuxolimab. This receptor was taken from an adult with an advanced solid tumor such as melanoma, head and neck, liver or kidney cancer. This chain uses TRBV7-2 with TRBJ1-1; D is unresolved. The CDR3 DNA reads as TGTGCCAGCAGCCGGATGTCAGGATCGGGGGCTTTCTTT. It is translated as CASSRMSGSGAFF.